This T cell receptor (beta chain) appears in the sequencing data of a study of T-cell reconstitution after alpha-beta-depleted transplantation in children. The CDR3 is 18 residues long. The V gene's germline CDR1 is MGHDK and CDR2 SYGVNS. The ends lost 4 bases at V and 2 bases at J; junction bases unmatched: 10. The sample holds many counts of this clonotype. A library of TCRbeta sequences, prepared with unique molecular identifiers, was generated. A single record per CDR3 protein comes from TCRdb applying MiXCR to the PCR reads. The table lists a few hundred thousand distinct CDR3 sequences, approximately 9.9% of them singletons.

The sequencing used PBMCs from the stem cell graft donor, collected from the stem cell graft. The TCR originated in a human donor who donated a stem cell graft to a child with SCID. The gene calls are TRBV25-1 and TRBJ2-5; the match to TRBD2 covers 13 bases. The CDR3 here is CASSVRPGLAGPQETQYF. The CDR3 region has the DNA TGTGCCAGCAGTGTGCGTCCGGGACTAGCGGGGCCTCAAGAGACCCAGTACTTC.